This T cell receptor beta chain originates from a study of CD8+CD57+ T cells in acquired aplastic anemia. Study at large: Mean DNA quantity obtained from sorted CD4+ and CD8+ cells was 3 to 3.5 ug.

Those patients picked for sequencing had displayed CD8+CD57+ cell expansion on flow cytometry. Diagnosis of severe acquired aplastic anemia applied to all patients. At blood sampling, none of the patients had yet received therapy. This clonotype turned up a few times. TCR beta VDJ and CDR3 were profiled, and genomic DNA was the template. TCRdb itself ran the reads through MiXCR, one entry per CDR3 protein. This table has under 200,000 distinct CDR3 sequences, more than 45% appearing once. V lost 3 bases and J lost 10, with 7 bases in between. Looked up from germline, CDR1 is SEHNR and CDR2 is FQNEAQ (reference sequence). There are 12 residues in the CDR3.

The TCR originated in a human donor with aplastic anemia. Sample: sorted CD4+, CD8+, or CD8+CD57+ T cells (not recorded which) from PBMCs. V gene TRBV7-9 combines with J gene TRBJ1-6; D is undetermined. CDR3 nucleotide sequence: TGTGCCAGCAGCTTGCCCAGGTCACCCCTCCACTTT. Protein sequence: CASSLPRSPLHF.